The rows below give T cell receptor beta chains drawn from one sample of a study of CD8 T cells in ankylosing spondylitis. TCRdb called the 5' RACE reads again in MiXCR, with one record for every CDR3 protein. Of approximately 440,000 distinct CDR3 sequences in the sample, about 15% were seen once. Sequencing was carried out using blood, either unsorted or a sorted T cell fraction (not recorded which). These receptors were obtained from a male donor with ankylosing spondylitis. CDR3s include the opening cysteine and the closing phenylalanine or tryptophan. A D gene is named only where the DNA matches it firmly. Rows may omit the clone size; those that give it use once, few, many or a size class.

D | J | V | size | DNA | CDR3
TRBD1 | TRBJ2-1 | TRBV30 | few | TGTGCCTGGAGGCGACAGGGTATCGGTGAGCAGTTCTTC | CAWRRQGIGEQFF
. | TRBJ2-1 | TRBV5-4 | . | TGTGCCAGCACCCAGGGGCCAAGCTCCTACAATGAGCAGTTCTTC | CASTQGPSSYNEQFF
. | TRBJ1-1 | TRBV2 | . | TGTGCCAGCGAGGACGGGGTTAACACTGAAGCTTTCTTT | CASEDGVNTEAFF
. | TRBJ1-1 | TRBV6-1 | few | TGTGCCAGCAACCGGGGGGCCAAGAATACTGAAGCTTTCTTT | CASNRGAKNTEAFF
. | TRBJ1-4 | TRBV12-3/TRBV12-4 | . | TGTGCCAGCAGTTTGAAAGACCCCGAAAAACTGTTTTTT | CASSLKDPEKLFF
TRBD1 | TRBJ2-7 | TRBV5-1 | many | TGCGCCAGCAGCTTGAGCCCCGGACAGGGAACGTTGGGCGAGCAGTACTTC | CASSLSPGQGTLGEQYF
TRBD2 | TRBJ2-1 | TRBV20-1 | . | TGCAGTGCTAGGACGTTAGCGGGGAATGAGCAGTTCTTC | CSARTLAGNEQFF
. | TRBJ1-6 | TRBV11-2 | . | TGTGCCAGCAGCTTATCCAGGTCCTATAATTCACCCCTCCACTTT | CASSLSRSYNSPLHF
TRBD1 | TRBJ1-5 | TRBV12-3/TRBV12-4 | few | TGTGCCAGCAGTTTAGGGCGGGAGGGACAGTCAAATCAGCCCCAGCATTTT | CASSLGREGQSNQPQHF
. | TRBJ2-3 | TRBV7-8 | . | TGTGCCAGCAGCTTTAGACAGGCCACAGATACGCAGTATTTT | CASSFRQATDTQYF
TRBD1 | TRBJ2-7 | TRBV11-1 | many | TGTGCCAGCAGCCCGGACAGGGGCCTCTCCTACGAGCAGTACTTC | CASSPDRGLSYEQYF
. | TRBJ2-5 | TRBV3-1 | many | TGTGCCAGCAGCCCTCTACCGGACCCGGAGACCCAGTACTTC | CASSPLPDPETQYF
. | TRBJ2-1 | TRBV5-1 | many | TGCGCCAGCAGCTTGGAATACACTCACAATGAGCAGTTCTTC | CASSLEYTHNEQFF
. | TRBJ2-3 | TRBV5-1 | few | TGCGCCAGCAGCTTTAACAGAGAGAGCACAGATACGCAGTATTTT | CASSFNRESTDTQYF
. | TRBJ2-2 | TRBV7-2 | . | TGTGCCAGCAGCATCACAGCGACCGGGGAGCTGTTTTTT | CASSITATGELFF
TRBD1 | TRBJ2-7 | TRBV7-9 | few | TGTGCCAGCAGCCGACAGGGAGAGTTCTACGAGCAGTACTTC | CASSRQGEFYEQYF
TRBD1 | TRBJ1-1 | TRBV30 | . | TGTGCCTGGGGACAGGAGAACACTGAAGCTTTCTTT | CAWGQENTEAFF
TRBD2 | TRBJ2-7 | TRBV28 | few | TGTGCCAGCAGTTTAAGGGTAGCGGGGAGCTACGAGCAGTACTTC | CASSLRVAGSYEQYF
. | TRBJ1-1 | TRBV29-1 | . | TGCAGCGCCCGAACGTGGACTGAAGCTTTCTTT | CSARTWTEAFF
. | TRBJ1-2 | TRBV2 | once | TGTGCCAGCAGTGGCAGCGTGAACTATGGCTACACCTTC | CASSGSVNYGYTF
. | TRBJ2-2 | TRBV19 | few | TGTGCCAGTAGTATAGCTGGGACTCTCCTGTACGGGGAGCTGTTTTTT | CASSIAGTLLYGELFF
TRBD2 | TRBJ2-1 | TRBV6-1 | . | TGTGCCAGCAGTGAAAGTCCCACTAGCGGGAGGACCTACAATGAGCAGTTCTTC | CASSESPTSGRTYNEQFF
. | TRBJ1-6 | TRBV27 | . | TGTGCCAGCAGTCGAACAGGGAGCGGCTCACCCCTCCACTTT | CASSRTGSGSPLHF
TRBD1 | TRBJ1-6 | TRBV3-1 | few | TGTGCCAGCAGCCGGGTGATGGACAGGATTAATTCACCCCTCCACTTT | CASSRVMDRINSPLHF
TRBD1 | TRBJ1-2 | TRBV6-1 | few | TGTGCCAGCAGTGCAGCAGGGGGCCCGAACTATGGCTACACCTTC | CASSAAGGPNYGYTF
TRBD1 | TRBJ1-5 | TRBV19 | . | TGTGCCAGTAGAGACGGCGGGACAGGGGGCACTCAGCCCCAGCATTTT | CASRDGGTGGTQPQHF
. | TRBJ1-2 | TRBV12-3/TRBV12-4 | many | TGTGCCAGCACCTTGGGGGCCGCAGCCAACGGGTATGGCTACACCTTC | CASTLGAAANGYGYTF
. | TRBJ1-2 | TRBV12-3/TRBV12-4 | many | TGTGCCAGCAGTTTGGGGCAGGGTACCGGCTACACCTTC | CASSLGQGTGYTF
. | TRBJ1-5 | TRBV20-1 | few | TGCAGTGTTAACCCCTCGACAGGAGGTAGCAATCAGCCCCAGCATTTT | CSVNPSTGGSNQPQHF
. | TRBJ2-1 | TRBV6-6 | few | TGTGCCAGCAGTCCCGAAACATACAATGAGCAGTTCTTC | CASSPETYNEQFF
. | TRBJ1-2 | TRBV5-1 | few | TGCGCCAGCACCTCGACCCCGGGGGATAACTATGGCTACACCTTC | CASTSTPGDNYGYTF
. | TRBJ2-7 | TRBV11-2 | few | TGTGCCAGCAGCTCTAAATTGGGCAGAGGGGCTAGCGACTCCTACGAGCAGTACTTC | CASSSKLGRGASDSYEQYF
. | TRBJ1-1 | TRBV18 | few | TGTGCCAGCTCACCCTCCGCTCAGGTGGAGGGTTCGGAAGCTTTCTTT | CASSPSAQVEGSEAFF
TRBD2 | TRBJ2-2 | TRBV12-3/TRBV12-4 | . | TGTGCCAGCAGATCGGGACTAGCGGGGCGGACCGGGGAGCTGTTTTTT | CASRSGLAGRTGELFF
TRBD2 | TRBJ2-7 | TRBV20-1 | many | TGCAGTGCAACGTTACTAGCGGGGGCCTACGAGCAGTACTTC | CSATLLAGAYEQYF
. | TRBJ2-5 | TRBV20-1 | . | TGCAGTGCAAACCCACCAGCGGGCCCCCAAGAGACCCAGTACTTC | CSANPPAGPQETQYF
. | TRBJ1-4 | TRBV28 | few | TGTGCCAGCAGTTTAGTTCGGGGGACCCACGCCTCGGTAGAACTGTTTTTT | CASSLVRGTHASVELFF
. | TRBJ1-4 | TRBV4-1 | . | TGCGCCAGCAGCCACAGGGCGGCCCGCCTTAGTGAAGAAAAACTGTTTTTT | CASSHRAARLSEEKLFF
. | TRBJ2-1 | TRBV11-2 | many | TGTGCCAGCTCCGACGTAGGCGGGGGCCAGAGGAATGAGCAGTTCTTC | CASSDVGGGQRNEQFF
TRBD1 | TRBJ2-7 | TRBV20-1 | . | TGCAGTGCTTGGGACAGGCCCTACGAGCAGTACTTC | CSAWDRPYEQYF
. | TRBJ2-5 | TRBV2 | . | TGTGCCAGCAGATACCGAGTAGAGACCCAGTACTTC | CASRYRVETQYF
. | TRBJ1-5 | TRBV7-8 | . | TGTGCCAGCAGCTTTGAGGGTCGGGACACGAGACAGCCCCAGCATTTT | CASSFEGRDTRQPQHF
. | TRBJ1-1 | TRBV20-1 | . | TGCAGTGCTAGAGTCTTACTGGACACTGAAGCTTTCTTT | CSARVLLDTEAFF
. | TRBJ1-1 | TRBV7-9 | . | TGTGCCAGCAGCTTACGGCAGACGCTGAACACTGAAGCTTTCTTT | CASSLRQTLNTEAFF
. | TRBJ1-1 | TRBV14 | few | TGTGCCAGCAGCCGCCGCAAAGGGGGGACTGAAGCTTTCTTT | CASSRRKGGTEAFF
TRBD2 | TRBJ2-7 | TRBV20-1 | . | TGCAGTGCTAGGCCAAGCGGACTAGCGGGGCGTGAGCAGTACTTC | CSARPSGLAGREQYF
TRBD1 | TRBJ2-3 | TRBV7-2 | . | TGTGCCAGCGGGCAAGGTGGGACAGTCCCCACAGATACGCAGTATTTT | CASGQGGTVPTDTQYF
TRBD1 | TRBJ2-3 | TRBV20-1 | few | TGCAGTGCTCCCAGGGGGTATGAGACAGATACGCAGTATTTT | CSAPRGYETDTQYF
. | TRBJ2-7 | TRBV28 | many | TGTGCCAGCAGTTTATTGGCAGGCTACTACGAGCAGTACTTC | CASSLLAGYYEQYF
. | TRBJ1-1 | TRBV18 | many | TGTGCCAGCTCACCTATGGGGATTGAAGCTTTCTTT | CASSPMGIEAFF
. | TRBJ1-3 | TRBV10-3 | . | TGTGCCAACCGTCCCAGCTCTGGAAACACCATATATTTT | CANRPSSGNTIYF
. | TRBJ1-4 | TRBV6-1 | . | TGTGCCAGCAGGGAGAGGTCTGATGGTGAAAAACTGTTTTTT | CASRERSDGEKLFF
. | TRBJ1-1 | TRBV6-1 | few | TGTGCCAGCAGTGTTACACAGGACACTGAAGCTTTCTTT | CASSVTQDTEAFF
. | TRBJ2-3 | TRBV4-1 | . | TGCGCCAGCAGCCAAGTGGCCATTGATACGCAGTATTTT | CASSQVAIDTQYF